These 23 T cell receptor beta chains were all obtained from the same sample, sequenced in a study of regulatory T cells in long-lasting Graves disease. As for time point: newly diagnosed GD, antithyroid drugs for less than 3 months. Scientists built the TCR library using RNA that was extracted from PBMCs. Library construction for TCR beta used iRepertoire HTBI primers and Arm-PCR of CDR3 regions. TCRdb independently ran MiXCR on the multiplex PCR reads; one entry per CDR3 protein. There are a few hundred thousand distinct CDR3 sequences in the sample; 20% occur only once, and 11% to 15% lies in the top ten. Sequencing used peripheral blood mononuclear cells (PBMCs), obtained at new diagnosis, from a patient treated with antithyroid drugs. The receptors were gathered from a female donor with Graves disease.

Of note for this clonotype: This sequence may be a read error, since a much larger clone differs from it by one base. The V call is TRBV10-3, the J call TRBJ2-5, with D hard to call. Germline CDR1 ENHRY, CDR2 SYGVKD. This CDR3 has 14 amino acids. The CDR3 DNA is TGTGCCATCAGTCCCGGGCGCAGCCAAGAGACCCGGTACTTC. It encodes CAISPGRSQETRYF.

The rearrangement uses TRBV5-6 and TRBJ2-2; no clear D gene. Germline-derived CDR1 and CDR2 are SGHDT and YYEEEE. Trimming left V 4 bases short and J 2 bases short, with 12 bases between. There are 15 residues in the CDR3. The CDR3 reads CASSAEPTNTGELFF. The CDR3 region has the DNA TGTGCCAGCAGCGCGGAGCCTACCAACACCGGGGAGCTGTTTTTT. Complete variable domain (other parts from reference TRBV5-6 and TRBJ2-2): DAGVTQSPTHLIKTRGQQVTLRCSPKSGHDTVSWYQQALGQGPQFIFQYYEEEERQRGNFPDRFSGHQFPNYSSELNVNALLLGDSALYLCASSAEPTNTGELFFGEGSRLTVL.

The rearrangement links TRBV9 to TRBJ1-2; D unclear. The CDR3 has 15 amino acids. Germline V lookup: CDR1 SGDLS, CDR2 YYNGEE. Trimming left V 0 bases short and J 6 bases short, with 15 bases between. The CDR3 is CASSVDGRPLNGYTF. The CDR3 DNA reads as TGTGCCAGCAGCGTAGACGGTAGGCCCCTAAATGGCTACACCTTC.

This clonotype was picked up many times. The J gene is TRBJ2-1, the V gene TRBV6-1, with D perhaps TRBD1 (5 bases). Per the germline V gene, CDR1 is MNHNS and CDR2 is SASEGT. There are 15 residues in the CDR3. V lost 3 bases and J lost 1, with 10 bases in between. As DNA, the CDR3 is TGTGCCAGCAGTGAGAGACAGCTTTCCTACAATGAGCAGTTCTTC. This encodes CASSERQLSYNEQFF.

The chain links TRBV2 to TRBJ1-3; no firm D call. CDR1 and CDR2 (germline): SNHLY, FYNNEI. The V and J ends lost 6 bases and 0 bases respectively, with 9 bases between them. The CDR3 contains 14 residues. CDR3 DNA sequence: TGTGCCAGCAGCCTCCTTCCCTCTGGAAACACCATATATTTT. It encodes CASSLLPSGNTIYF.

The chain is built from TRBV18 and TRBJ1-5; 7 bases are a match to TRBD1. The CDR3 sequence is 15 residues long. The J segment lost 6 bases and the V segment lost 1 base, leaving 6 bases of the junction unmatched. Germline V gene sequence: CDR1 KGHSH, CDR2 LQKENI. The CDR3 protein is CASSPLAGGGQPQHF. The CDR3 nucleotides read TGTGCCAGCTCACCACTGGCAGGGGGAGGTCAGCCCCAGCATTTT.

The chain has TRBV9 and TRBJ2-2, with 11 bases lining up with TRBD2. The CDR3 has 17 residues. Losses at the gene ends were 0 bases for V and 1 base for J; bases not matched to a gene: 2. Germline-derived CDR1 and CDR2 are SGDLS and YYNGEE. CDR3 nucleotide sequence: TGTGCCAGCAGCGTAGCTACTAGCGGGAGGAACACCGGGGAGCTGTTTTTT. Protein product: CASSVATSGRNTGELFF.

This clonotype was picked up many times. J is TRBJ2-2 and V is TRBV2; 9 nucleotides align to TRBD2. Germline loops: CDR1 SNHLY, CDR2 FYNNEI. The CDR3 consists of 16 residues. Trimming took 6 bases from V and 0 from J; bases not matched to a gene: 5. As DNA, the CDR3 is TGTGCCAGCAGCCTTATAGCGGGGGCGAACACCGGGGAGCTGTTTTTT. Protein product: CASSLIAGANTGELFF.

This clonotype came up many times. This rearrangement joins TRBV11-1 to TRBJ2-1; 10 bases agree with TRBD1. V trimming: 5 bases; J trimming: 14 bases; junction bases outside the gene matches: 3. Per the germline V gene, CDR1 is SGHAT and CDR2 is FQDESV (reference sequence). The CDR3 has 11 amino acids. The CDR3 DNA is TGTGCCAGCAGCCAAGGGACAGGGGAGTTCTTC. It encodes CASSQGTGEFF. Filled out from reference TRBV11-1 and TRBJ2-1, the complete variable domain reads EAEVAQSPRYKITEKSQAVAFWCDPISGHATLYWYRQILGQGPELLVQFQDESVVDDSQLPKDRFSAERLKGVDSTLKIQPAELGDSAMYLCASSQGTGEFFGPGTRLTVL.

This clonotype was detected many times. The rearrangement joins TRBV7-2 to TRBJ2-1; no firm D call. Germline V gene sequence: CDR1 SGHTA, CDR2 FQGNSA. The CDR3 contains 15 residues. With 4 bases removed from V and 0 bases from J, the gap between germline ends came to 10 bases. The CDR3 DNA sequence: TGTGCCAGCAGCTCCATCCCCCTCTCCTACAATGAGCAGTTCTTC. It translates to CASSSIPLSYNEQFF.

The V and J genes are TRBV5-1 and TRBJ2-5, with 9 nucleotides matching TRBD2. In germline, CDR1 is SGHRS, CDR2 YFSETQ. CDR3 size: 16 residues. Trimming at V came to 0 bases and at J to 5 bases, leaving 8 bases not matched to a gene. This chain's CDR3 is CASSLAGSSGAETQYF. DNA of the CDR3: TGCGCCAGCAGCTTGGCAGGGTCTAGCGGGGCTGAGACCCAGTACTTC.

This clonotype appeared many times. One end of the junction is discordant with germline, which a read error may explain. V is TRBV28 and J is TRBJ1-5; no definite D call. This CDR3 contains 12 residues. Germline CDR1 reads MDHEN; CDR2 reads SYDVKM. DNA of the CDR3: TGTGCTAGCAACCTCAGTAATCAGCCCCAGCATTTT. This translates into CASNLSNQPQHF.

This chain links TRBV20-1 with TRBJ1-5, with a weak D call TRBD1 (6 bases). CDR3 size: 13 residues. The germline gives CDR1 DFQATT, CDR2 SNEGSKA (reference sequence). V lost 6 bases, J lost 2 bases, and 11 bases lay in between. The CDR3 spells CSAPRQGNQPQHF. The CDR3 bases are TGCAGTGCCCCGAGACAGGGCAATCAGCCCCAGCATTTT.

V and J are TRBV4-3 and TRBJ2-7; 9 nucleotides match TRBD1. V shed 5 bases and J 2 bases; nucleotides not matched to a gene: 13. Germline loops: CDR1 LGHNA, CDR2 YSLEER. The CDR3 is made up of 17 amino acids. The chain's CDR3 is CASSDGTGQGTPYEQYF. The DNA of the CDR3 is TGCGCCAGCAGCGATGGGACGGGACAGGGAACCCCCTACGAGCAGTACTTC.

This clonotype was seen repeatedly, ten times or more. This rearrangement joins TRBV5-1 to TRBJ2-1, with 7 bases fitting TRBD2. V shed 0 bases and J 2 bases; nucleotides not matched to a gene: 5. Germline CDR1 is SGHRS and CDR2 is YFSETQ. CDR3 length equals 16 residues. In nucleotides, the CDR3 is TGCGCCAGCAGCTTGGGAGGACTAGGCCCCTACAATGAGCAGTTCTTC. Protein sequence: CASSLGGLGPYNEQFF.

This clonotype was counted at least ten times. This rearrangement joins TRBV6-5 to TRBJ1-5; D gene uncertain. The CDR3 covers 14 residues. CDR1 is MNHEY and CDR2 is SVGAGI in the germline V gene. V shed 2 bases and J shed 6 bases, with 11 bases lying between them. Here the CDR3 reads CASSYRAFGQPQHF. The CDR3, as DNA: TGTGCCAGCAGTTACAGGGCCTTTGGTCAGCCCCAGCATTTT.

This CDR3 reads CASSPTGRETQYF. CDR3 DNA: TGTGCCAGCAGCCCGACGGGAAGGGAGACCCAGTACTTC. V and J are TRBV5-8 and TRBJ2-5; maybe TRBD2 (5 bases). V was pared by 4 bases and J by 5 bases, with 12 bases between. The germline V gene encodes CDR1 SGHTS and CDR2 YDEGEE. The length of the CDR3 is 13 residues.

Concerning this clonotype: Possible read error: a much larger clone is one base away. The CDR3 loop is CSAEQGREKLLF. The DNA of the CDR3 is TGCAGTGCCGAGCAGGGGCGGGAAAAACTGCTTTTT. The chain recombines TRBV20-1 with TRBJ1-4, with a weak D call TRBD1 (6 bases). The germline V gene has CDR1 DFQATT and CDR2 SNEGSKA (reference sequence). The CDR3 runs to 12 residues.

This clonotype occurred many times. This chain uses TRBV4-1 with TRBJ2-2; maybe TRBD2 (5 bases). CDR3 length: 17 amino acids. V shed 0 bases and J shed 4 bases, with 15 bases lying between them. CDR1 MGHRA and CDR2 YSYEKL come from the germline V gene. CDR3 sequence reads: CASSQDLRPRGTGELFF. CDR3 in DNA: TGCGCCAGCAGCCAAGATCTGCGGCCACGGGGCACCGGGGAGCTGTTTTTT.

The chain has TRBV6-4 and TRBJ2-3; 7 bases are a match to TRBD2. Losses at the gene ends were 8 bases for V and 1 base for J; bases not matched to a gene: 3. This CDR3 region has 13 residues. The V gene's germline CDR1 is MRHNA and CDR2 SNTAGT. The CDR3 region has the DNA TGTGCCAGCGCGGGAGTCGGCACAGATACGCAGTATTTT. Protein: CASAGVGTDTQYF.

The sample holds a few counts of this clonotype. Given a far larger clone just one base away, this is likely a sequencing read error. The rearrangement joins TRBV7-9 to TRBJ2-1, with D maybe TRBD2 (6 bases). V was trimmed by 5 bases and J by 10 bases, leaving 24 bases between them. Germline loops: CDR1 SEHNR, CDR2 FQNEAQ (reference sequence). The CDR3 sequence is 16 residues long. The CDR3 DNA sequence: TGTGCCAGCAGCAGGGGAGGTAGCCGTTTCAGTTACGAGCAGTTCTTC. This encodes CASSRGGSRFSYEQFF.

This clonotype has at least ten counts. V gene TRBV7-9 combines with J gene TRBJ2-7, with 7 bases matching TRBD2. The CDR3 has 14 amino acids. Trimming cost V 8 bases and J 2 bases; bases outside gene matches: 9. Germline CDR1 is SEHNR and CDR2 is FQNEAQ (reference sequence). This CDR3 is CASSAQAGAYEQYF. The CDR3 nucleotides read TGTGCCAGCTCAGCCCAGGCGGGGGCCTACGAGCAGTACTTC.

With respect to this clonotype: The junction shows a germline mismatch at one end, possibly a read error. The V and J genes are TRBV7-9 and TRBJ1-1; unclear D gene. This CDR3 comprises 14 residues. Germline-derived CDR1 and CDR2 are SEHNR and FQNEAQ (reference sequence). CDR3 sequence: CASSLSFSNTEALF. The CDR3 DNA reads TGTGCCAGCAGCCTATCTTTTTCGAACACTGAAGCTCTCTTT.